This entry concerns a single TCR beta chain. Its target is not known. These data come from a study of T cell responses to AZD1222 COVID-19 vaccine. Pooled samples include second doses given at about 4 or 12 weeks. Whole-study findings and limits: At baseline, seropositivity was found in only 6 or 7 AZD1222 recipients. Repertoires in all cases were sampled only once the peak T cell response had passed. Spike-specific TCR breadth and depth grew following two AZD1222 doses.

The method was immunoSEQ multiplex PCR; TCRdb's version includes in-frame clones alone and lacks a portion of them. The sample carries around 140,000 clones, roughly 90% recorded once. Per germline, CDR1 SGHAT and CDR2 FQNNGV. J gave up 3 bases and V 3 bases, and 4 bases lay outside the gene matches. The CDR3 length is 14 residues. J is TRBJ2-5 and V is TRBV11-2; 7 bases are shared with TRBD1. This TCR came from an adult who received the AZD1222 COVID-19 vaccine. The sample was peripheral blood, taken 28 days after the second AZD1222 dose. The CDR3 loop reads CASSLGTAKETQYF. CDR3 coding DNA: TGTGCCAGCAGCTTGGGGACAGCAAAAGAGACCCAGTACTTC.